This is a list of T cell receptor beta chains from one sample in a study of PD-L1 blockade in urothelial cancer. Sequencing was performed with immunoSEQ multiplex PCR; in TCRdb, only in-frame clones are kept and a portion is missing. This sample has 75,000 to 100,000 clones, with 83% found just once. Sequencing used PBMCs, obtained around atezolizumab (anti-PD-L1) treatment. The receptor set was obtained from a man between 65 and 85 years old with urothelial cancer. Each CDR3 is given with its conserved first and last residue. The D gene is left open where the match is weak.

d_gene	v_gene	j_gene	CDR3aa	CDR3nt
TRBD1	TRBV25-1	TRBJ2-1	CASSEYRTGGSTEQFF	TGTGCCAGCAGTGAATATCGGACAGGGGGATCCACTGAGCAGTTCTTC
TRBD2	TRBV14	TRBJ2-5	CASSQVYGGARETQYF	TGTGCCAGCAGCCAAGTTTACGGGGGGGCCAGAGAGACCCAGTACTTC
.	TRBV11-1	TRBJ2-3	CASSFTLGGPSTDTQYF	TGTGCCAGCAGCTTCACCTTGGGAGGCCCTAGCACAGATACGCAGTATTTT
.	TRBV6-5	TRBJ1-1	CASSITGFGEAFF	TGTGCCAGCAGCATTACAGGGTTTGGTGAAGCTTTCTTT
.	TRBV5-6	TRBJ1-1	CASTLTRMQNTEAFF	TGTGCCAGCACCCTTACGCGGATGCAGAACACTGAAGCTTTCTTT
.	TRBV7-6	TRBJ2-5	CASSAGGLRGTQYF	TGTGCCAGCAGCGCCGGGGGTCTCCGGGGGACCCAGTACTTC
TRBD1	TRBV12-5	TRBJ2-7	CASVRRGPYEQYF	TGTGCTAGTGTCAGAAGGGGGCCCTACGAGCAGTACTTC
TRBD1	TRBV7-2	TRBJ1-1	CASSPSTGERAEAFF	TGTGCCAGCAGCCCCTCGACAGGGGAGAGGGCTGAAGCTTTCTTT
.	TRBV7-3	TRBJ2-5	CASSLLGGAQETQYF	TGTGCCAGCAGCCTCCTTGGCGGGGCCCAAGAGACCCAGTACTTC
.	TRBV7-3	TRBJ1-2	CASSPDGYRYGYTF	TGTGCCAGCAGCCCTGACGGGTACCGTTATGGCTACACCTTC
TRBD1	TRBV2	TRBJ1-1	CASSEGGQGNTEAFF	TGTGCCAGCAGTGAAGGGGGACAGGGGAACACTGAAGCTTTCTTT
TRBD1	TRBV5-4	TRBJ2-3	CASSLQGAPDTQYF	TGTGCCAGCAGCTTACAGGGGGCTCCAGATACGCAGTATTTT
.	TRBV10-3	TRBJ1-1	CAISKDRAEAFF	TGTGCCATCAGTAAGGACAGAGCTGAAGCTTTCTTT
TRBD1	TRBV5-1	TRBJ2-1	CASSLVRGTGTDEQFF	TGCGCCAGCAGCTTGGTTCGTGGGACAGGGACCGATGAGCAGTTCTTC
.	TRBV5-1	TRBJ2-5	CASSLRGGSRTQYF	TGCGCCAGCAGCTTGAGGGGAGGAAGTCGGACCCAGTACTTC
.	TRBV6-5	TRBJ1-2	CASRGRVGYTF	TGTGCCAGCAGGGGGCGCGTCGGCTACACCTTC
.	TRBV5-1	TRBJ2-5	CASSYHSKETQYF	TGCGCCAGCAGCTACCACAGCAAAGAGACCCAGTACTTC